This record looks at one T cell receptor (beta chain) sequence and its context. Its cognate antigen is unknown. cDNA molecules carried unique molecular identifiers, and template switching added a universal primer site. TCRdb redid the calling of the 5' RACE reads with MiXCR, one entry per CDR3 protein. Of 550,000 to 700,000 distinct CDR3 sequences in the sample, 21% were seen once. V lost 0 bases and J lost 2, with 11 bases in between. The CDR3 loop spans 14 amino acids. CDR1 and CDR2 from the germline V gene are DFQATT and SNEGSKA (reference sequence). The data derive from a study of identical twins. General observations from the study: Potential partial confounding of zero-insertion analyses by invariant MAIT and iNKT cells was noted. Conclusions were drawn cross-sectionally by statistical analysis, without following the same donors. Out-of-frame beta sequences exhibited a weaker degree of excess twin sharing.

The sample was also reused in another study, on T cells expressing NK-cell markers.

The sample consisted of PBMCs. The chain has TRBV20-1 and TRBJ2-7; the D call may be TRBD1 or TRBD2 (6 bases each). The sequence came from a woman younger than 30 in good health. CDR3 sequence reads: CSARDPGATYEQYF. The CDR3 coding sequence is TGCAGTGCTAGAGATCCGGGGGCCACCTACGAGCAGTACTTC.